This TCR beta chain was captured by sequencing in a study of Graves' ophthalmopathy and Graves' hyperthyroidism. General study points: Blood also carried most expanded thyroid clonotypes exceeding 0.001 frequency.

Germline assignment: CDR1 LNHDA and CDR2 SQIVND (reference sequence). Between the trimmed V and J ends, which lost 9 bases and 2 bases, there was a span of 13 bases. This CDR3 has 13 residues. RNA served as the template for amplifying TCR beta CDR3 regions. Second-round multiplex PCR came after a first-round RT-PCR that employed HTBI primers. MiXCR, applied by TCRdb to the multiplex PCR reads, yields one record per CDR3 protein. The top ten hold 43% of the sample, which has about 220,000 distinct CDR3 sequences, under 25% seen once. This clonotype has ten or more counts. Its antigen is not identified. V gene TRBV19 combines with J gene TRBJ2-5, with a tentative D call TRBD2 (5 bases). The clonotype was recovered from a woman aged 45-65 years with Graves' ophthalmopathy. Sequencing was performed on peripheral blood. The CDR3 is CASATKHQETQYF. DNA of the CDR3: TGTGCCAGCGCGACTAAGCATCAAGAGACCCAGTACTTC.